These 13 T cell receptor beta chains share one sample of origin, sequenced in a study of T cells in Graves' hyperthyroidism and ophthalmopathy. RNA transcripts were the template for amplifying TCR beta CDR3 regions. A first-round RT-PCR of the TCR CDR3 used the HTBI primer set. Via MiXCR, TCRdb re-called the multiplex PCR reads, giving one row per CDR3 protein. The sample contains roughly 630,000 distinct CDR3 sequences, 15% to 19% of which appear only once. The sequencing sample was made of blood. The receptor source for this set is a woman aged 25 to 39 with Graves' hyperthyroidism.

The rearrangement joins TRBV27 to TRBJ1-1; D is unresolved. The CDR3 totals 12 residues. In germline, CDR1 is MNHEY, CDR2 SMNVEV (reference sequence). Trimming removed 5 bases from V and 5 bases from J, with 9 bases in between. The CDR3 DNA sequence: TGTGCCAGCAGTGCAAGTGGGACTGAAGCTTTCTTT. Translated, it gives CASSASGTEAFF.

The chain has TRBV20-1 and TRBJ2-1; TRBD1 or TRBD2 may be the D gene (5 bases each). The V gene's germline CDR1 is DFQATT and CDR2 SNEGSKA (reference sequence). Trimming removed 1 base from V and 4 bases from J, with 17 bases in between. The CDR3 has 16 residues. The CDR3 DNA is TGCAGTGCTAGAGCGATAGCCCCGGGGCTTTACAATGAGCAGTTCTTC. This gives the protein CSARAIAPGLYNEQFF.

V and J are TRBV4-1 and TRBJ1-1; D possibly corresponds to TRBD1 (5 bases). Germline loops: CDR1 MGHRA, CDR2 YSYEKL. V gave up 6 bases and J gave up 1 base, with 9 bases separating them. This CDR3 comprises 13 residues. The CDR3 protein is CASSRGTNTEAFF. DNA for the CDR3: TGCGCCAGCAGTCGGGGGACGAACACTGAAGCTTTCTTT.

This clonotype came up a few times. V gene TRBV20-1 combines with J gene TRBJ2-1, with 16 bases aligning to TRBD2. The germline gives CDR1 DFQATT, CDR2 SNEGSKA (reference sequence). This CDR3 has 15 amino acids. The V and J ends lost 4 bases and 10 bases, in that order; junction bases with no gene match: 7. The CDR3 nucleotides are TGCAGTGCTATACCGGGGACTAGCGGGAGGGGGGAGCAGTTCTTC. The encoded protein is CSAIPGTSGRGEQFF.

The sample holds a few counts of this clonotype. The gene calls are TRBV16 and TRBJ2-1; TRBD2 matches at 11 bases. This CDR3 has 14 residues. Germline V lookup: CDR1 KGHSY, CDR2 FQNENV. V trimming: 7 bases; J trimming: 8 bases; junction bases outside the gene matches: 7. CDR3 loop: CASTSTSGIYEQFF. The CDR3 DNA is TGTGCCAGCACCTCGACTAGCGGGATTTATGAGCAGTTCTTC.

The sample holds a few counts of this clonotype. The chain uses TRBV27 and TRBJ2-5; TRBD1 agrees at 7 bases. The CDR3 covers 13 residues. The V gene's germline CDR1 is MNHEY and CDR2 SMNVEV (reference sequence). V gave up 5 bases and J gave up 5 bases; unmatched junction bases: 5. The CDR3 region is CASSVTGMETQYF. The DNA of the CDR3 is TGTGCCAGCAGTGTGACAGGGATGGAGACCCAGTACTTC.

The chain carries TRBV18 and TRBJ2-1, with D tentatively TRBD1 (5 bases). Germline V gene data show CDR1 as KGHSH and CDR2 as LQKENI. Trimming removed 5 bases from V and 9 bases from J, with 17 bases in between. The CDR3 length is 14 residues. CDR3 sequence: CASSADTQRGEQFF. The CDR3 region has the DNA TGTGCCAGCTCAGCGGACACCCAAAGGGGTGAGCAGTTCTTC.

The chain couples TRBV3-1 to TRBJ2-3; 15 bases align to TRBD2. Trimming removed 0 bases from V and 3 bases from J; junction bases left unmatched: 1. The CDR3 is 17 residues long. The germline gives CDR1 LGHDT, CDR2 YNNKEL (reference sequence). CDR3 loop: CASSQEGLAGGTDTQYF. CDR3 sequence (DNA): TGTGCCAGCAGCCAAGAAGGACTAGCGGGAGGGACAGATACGCAGTATTTT.

V usage is TRBV5-4 and J usage is TRBJ1-6, with D possibly being TRBD1 (6 bases). Germline CDR1 is SGHNT and CDR2 is YYREEE (reference sequence). The CDR3 is made up of 13 amino acids. Trimming removed 4 bases at V and 5 bases at J, with 7 bases between. The CDR3 DNA is TGTGCCAGCAGCCGGGACAATAATTCACCCCTCCACTTT. Translated: CASSRDNNSPLHF. Complete variable domain (other parts from reference TRBV5-4 and TRBJ1-6): ETGVTQSPTHLIKTRGQQVTLRCSSQSGHNTVSWYQQALGQGPQFIFQYYREEENGRGNFPPRFSGLQFPNYSSELNVNALELDDSALYLCASSRDNNSPLHFGNGTRLTVT.

Written as DNA, the CDR3 is TGTGCCAGCAGCCGATCGACCACCGGGGAGCTGTTTTTT. Its translation is CASSRSTTGELFF. The V gene is TRBV4-2, the J gene TRBJ2-2; D is unclear. Trimming shortened V by 4 bases and J by 4 bases, and 7 bases separated the two germline ends. Germline loops: CDR1 LGHNA, CDR2 YNFKEQ. The CDR3 consists of 13 residues.

This clonotype was seen many times. The V and J genes are TRBV20-1 and TRBJ2-7, with TRBD2 as a possible D gene (7 bases). Per germline, CDR1 DFQATT and CDR2 SNEGSKA (reference sequence). The ends were cut back, 0 bases at V and 3 bases at J, with 12 bases in the middle. The CDR3 length is 14 residues. As DNA, the CDR3 is TGCAGTGCTAGAGATCGGGGGGCGGTCTACGAGCAGTACTTC. Amino acids: CSARDRGAVYEQYF.

This clonotype was seen repeatedly, ten times or more. This chain uses TRBV7-2 with TRBJ2-5; 9 nucleotides align to TRBD1. The CDR3 totals 15 residues. The ends lost 1 base at V and 4 bases at J; junction bases unmatched: 4. The germline V gene encodes CDR1 SGHTA and CDR2 FQGNSA. The CDR3 region has the DNA TGTGCCAGCAGCTTAGGGGACAGGGATCGAGAGACCCAGTACTTC. Translation: CASSLGDRDRETQYF. Variable domain in full (rest from reference TRBV7-2 and TRBJ2-5): GAGVSQSPSNKVTEKGKDVELRCDPISGHTALYWYRQSLGQGLEFLIYFQGNSAPDKSGLPSDRFSAERTGGSVSTLTIQRTQQEDSAVYLCASSLGDRDRETQYFGPGTRLLVL.

This clonotype was found many times. V and J are TRBV7-8 and TRBJ2-3; D remains ambiguous. Germline V gives CDR1 SGHVS, CDR2 FQNEAQ. With 4 bases removed from V and 5 bases from J, the gap between germline ends came to 7 bases. This CDR3 spans 12 amino acids. The DNA of the CDR3 is TGTGCCAGCAGCTCGGTGGGAGATACGCAGTATTTT. Amino acids: CASSSVGDTQYF.